Reported below is one TCR beta chain. Antigen: not known. This entry belongs to a study of beta chain features in type 1 diabetes. Overall study results and limits: Shorter TCRB CDR3s, moderately but significantly so, marked every one of the four CD4+ subsets in Type 1 diabetes patients. More deletions and fewer insertions at VDJ junctions were seen in type 1 diabetes patients.

The CDR3 sequence is 13 residues long. The germline CDR1 and CDR2 sequences are SGHNT and YYREEE (reference sequence). V lost 3 bases to trimming and J lost 10 bases, with 14 bases between them. Expressed TCRB transcripts were sequenced after all isolated RNA was converted to cDNA. Here immunoSEQ multiplex PCR was the method, and the copy in TCRdb shows in-frame clones only, minus some. The sample holds 150,000 to 190,000 clones, approximately 10% seen once. The chain recombines TRBV5-4 with TRBJ2-1; the D gene is possibly TRBD1 (6 bases). Sequencing was performed on central memory CD4+ T cells from blood. The sequence came from a young man with type 1 diabetes. CDR3 sequence: CASSSTGSGEQFF. The CDR3 DNA reads TGTGCCAGCAGCTCAACAGGGTCAGGCGAGCAGTTCTTC.